Described below is a single TCR beta chain sequence and its context. The target antigen is unknown. The data originate from a study of molecular identifiers for immune sequencing clone quantification. Study-wide results and caveats: Whereas naive cells kept under 1% of molecules in clones above 20 RNA copies, such clones held over 98% in effectors.

J lost 2 bases, V lost 6 bases, and 12 bases had no gene match. The length of the CDR3 is 16 residues. Germline CDR1 reads MNHEY; CDR2 reads SMNVEV (reference sequence). TCRdb re-derived calls from the PCR reads in MiXCR, one entry per CDR3 protein. The data hold 300,000 to 400,000 distinct CDR3 sequences, with over 20% observed a single time. The sequenced sample was naive CD8+ T cells from blood, with Jurkat cell RNA spiked in. The subset is: FACS-sorted CD8+CD4-CCR7+CD45RA+ naive T cells. V and J are TRBV27 and TRBJ2-7, with 8 bases aligning to TRBD1. This receptor was obtained from a human donor in good health. Some libraries in this study had Jurkat cell RNA spiked in. CDR3 in amino acids: CASSYSPTGVTYEQYF. CDR3 in DNA: TGTGCCAGCAGCTATTCGCCGACAGGGGTAACCTACGAGCAGTACTTC.